This T cell receptor (beta chain) emerged from a study of radiation and T cells in renal cell carcinoma. Study details: Nephrectomy followed 15 Gy stereotactic body radiation by 4 weeks.

This clone was detected only once. Time point denoted: blood 2 weeks post-SBRT. The treatment is: 15 Gy SBRT to primary tumor, nephrectomy 4 weeks later. Blood was sampled at baseline, 2 weeks and 4 weeks after SBRT. Here immunoSEQ multiplex PCR was the method, and the copy in TCRdb shows in-frame clones only, minus some. The sample consists of approximately 23,000 clones, approximately 81% of them appearing once. The CDR3 is made up of 13 amino acids. Trimming removed 0 bases from V and 5 bases from J, with 8 bases in between. Germline CDR1 and CDR2: SGDLS and YYNGEE. The gene calls are TRBV9 and TRBJ2-5; D gene uncertain. This receptor was taken from a man aged 60 to 69 with renal cell carcinoma. The sequencing here drew on blood, taken from a patient whose treatment included radiotherapy and nephrectomy. Here the CDR3 DNA reads TGTGCCAGCAGCGTAGGTTACGGGGAGACCCAGTACTTC. This translates into CASSVGYGETQYF.